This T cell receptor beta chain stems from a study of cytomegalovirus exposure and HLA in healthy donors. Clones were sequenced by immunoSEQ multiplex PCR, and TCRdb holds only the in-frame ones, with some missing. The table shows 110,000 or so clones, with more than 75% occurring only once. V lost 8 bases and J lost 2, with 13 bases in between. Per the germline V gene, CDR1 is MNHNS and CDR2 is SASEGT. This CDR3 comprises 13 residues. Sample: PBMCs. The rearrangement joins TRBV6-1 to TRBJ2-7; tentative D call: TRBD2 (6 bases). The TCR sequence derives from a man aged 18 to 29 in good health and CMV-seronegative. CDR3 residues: CASARDFTYEQYF. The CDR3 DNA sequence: TGTGCCAGCGCCCGGGACTTCACCTACGAGCAGTACTTC.